The clone carrying this T cell receptor beta chain was counted a few times. Antigen unknown. 60 Vbeta and 13 Jbeta primers were used in PCR. Methods used by the authors: Later analysis identified tens of millions of unique TCR beta chains, about 11 million shared. Clones were sequenced by immunoSEQ multiplex PCR, and TCRdb holds only the in-frame ones, with some missing. Clonal size and the V and J genes are those of that table, whereas D and trimming came from the DNA. Of some 130,000 clones listed, 70% to 80% are singletons. This record comes from a study of cytomegalovirus exposure and HLA in healthy donors. Study-level points and caveats: Later work associated 16,951 TCR beta sequences with HLA alleles at 0.05 false discovery rate. It was only CMV serostatus that was available as immune exposure information. Indistinguishable V segments such as TRBV6-2 and TRBV6-3 were excluded.

V lost 7 bases, J lost 10 bases, and 15 bases stayed unmatched. The CDR3 has 15 amino acids. Germline V gene data show CDR1 as SQVTM and CDR2 as ANQGSEA. This chain links TRBV29-1 with TRBJ1-4, with TRBD1 identical over 10 bases. Sequencing was carried out using PBMCs. The sequence derives from a man in his forties in good health and CMV-seropositive. The chain's CDR3 is CSASRDRGSGLKLFF. The CDR3 nucleotides read TGCAGCGCCTCCCGGGACAGGGGTTCGGGTCTAAAACTGTTTTTT.